This TCR beta chain is from a study of cytomegalovirus exposure and HLA in healthy donors. Study-wide results and caveats: Presence/absence analyses supposed approximately even sequencing depth among donors. In a later analysis, TCR beta V- and J-gene trimming was associated with a missense DCLRE1C variant.

Vbeta (60) and Jbeta (13) primers were used in the PCR. Here immunoSEQ multiplex PCR was the method, and the copy in TCRdb shows in-frame clones only, minus some. This table has approximately 110,000 clones, 78% appearing once. Germline values: CDR1 SGHNT, CDR2 YENEEA. The V and J ends lost 3 bases and 5 bases, in that order; junction bases with no gene match: 3. The CDR3 is made up of 13 amino acids. As for this clone: Its antigen is not identified.

This chain uses TRBV11-3 with TRBJ2-5; TRBD2 aligns across 7 bases. This clonotype was obtained from a man aged 30 to 39 in good health and CMV-seronegative. Sequenced sample: PBMCs. The CDR3 DNA sequence: TGTGCCAGCAGCTTGCAGGGAGGGGAGACCCAGTACTTC. Amino acid sequence: CASSLQGGETQYF.